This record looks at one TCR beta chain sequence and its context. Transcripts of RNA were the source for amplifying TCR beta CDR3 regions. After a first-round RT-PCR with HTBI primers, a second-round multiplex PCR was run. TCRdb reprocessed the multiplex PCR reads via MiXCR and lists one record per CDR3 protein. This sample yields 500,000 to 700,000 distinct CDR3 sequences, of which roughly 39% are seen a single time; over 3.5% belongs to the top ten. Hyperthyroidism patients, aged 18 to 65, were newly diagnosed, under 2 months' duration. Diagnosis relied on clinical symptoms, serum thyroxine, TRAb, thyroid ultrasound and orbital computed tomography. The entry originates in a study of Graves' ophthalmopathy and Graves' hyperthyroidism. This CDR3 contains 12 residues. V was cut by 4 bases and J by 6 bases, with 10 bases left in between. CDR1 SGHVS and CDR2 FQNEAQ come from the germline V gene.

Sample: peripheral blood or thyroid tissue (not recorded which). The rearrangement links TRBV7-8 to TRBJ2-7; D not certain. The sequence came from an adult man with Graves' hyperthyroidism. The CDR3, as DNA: TGTGCCAGCAGCTCCGTACTTGGCGAGCAGTACTTC. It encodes CASSSVLGEQYF.